This T cell receptor (beta chain) was sequenced during a study of Graves' ophthalmopathy and Graves' hyperthyroidism. V shed 7 bases, J shed 6 bases, and the junction held 9 bases outside the gene matches. The length of the CDR3 is 14 residues. CDR1 SNHLY and CDR2 FYNNEI come from the germline V gene. This clonotype was found many times. RNA transcripts provided the template for amplifying TCR beta CDR3 regions. First-round RT-PCR used HTBI primers; second-round multiplex PCR followed. TCRdb fed the multiplex PCR reads into MiXCR, producing one record per CDR3 protein. This sample yields hundreds of thousands of distinct CDR3 sequences, of which around 21% are seen a single time; 2.5% to 3.5% belongs to the top ten.

The receptor was isolated from a woman between 18 and 29 years old with stable Graves' hyperthyroidism. The specimen sequenced was peripheral blood. The chain recombines TRBV2 with TRBJ1-5; 7 bases agree with TRBD1. The CDR3 DNA reads TGTGCCAGCACCTTTACAGGGGTTGGTCAGCCCCAGCATTTT. Protein product: CASTFTGVGQPQHF. The whole variable domain, remainder taken from reference TRBV2 and TRBJ1-5, is EPEVTQTPSHQVTQMGQEVILRCVPISNHLYFYWYRQILGQKVEFLVSFYNNEISEKSEIFDDQFSVERPDGSNFTLKIRSTKLEDSAMYFCASTFTGVGQPQHFGDGTRLSIL.